This TCR beta chain came from a study of neurological immune-mediated disorders (dated by TCRdb to the late 2010s). Regarding the study in general: Among the roughly 34 multiple sclerosis patients, relapsing-remitting MS was present in some 31 and secondary progressive MS was present in 3. Peripheral blood TCR-beta repertoires from patients with HTLV-I-associated myelopathy (HAM/TSP), patients with multiple sclerosis, and healthy controls were compared in the study using UMI-based sequencing. Longitudinal samples, technical triplicates and paired sorted CD4+ and CD8+ T-cell subsets, alongside PBMC samples, were included among the 106 TCR-beta libraries. Of the 70 or so subjects in the cohort, about 14 were HAM/TSP patients, some 34 were multiple sclerosis patients, and some 20 were healthy controls.

CDR1 and CDR2 were assigned from the germline V gene as SGHVS and FNYEAQ. V and J lose 4 bases and 3 bases, and a span of 11 bases separates them. The CDR3 sequence holds 14 residues, the cysteine and phenylalanine included. The entry retains the CDR3 DNA only, 42 bases that are in frame from base 1. For unsorted PBMC libraries, 2 million PBMCs were used after storage in RNAlater at -80 degrees C until RNA extraction. Multiple sclerosis patients were enrolled in a US clinical protocol under which disease progression was evaluated by magnetic resonance imaging. PBMCs were separated from peripheral blood using Ficoll-Hypaque density gradient centrifugation and then cryopreserved in liquid nitrogen. cDNA was synthesized by template-switch 5'RACE using a primer with a 10-nucleotide random unique molecular identifier that tagged each TCR transcript. Over 160 million TCR-beta sequences, covering 15-18 subjects, were produced in each sequencing run. The RNeasy kit was used to extract total RNA. Using the KAPA Real-time Library Amplification kit, TCR-beta VDJ regions were amplified with primers for the TCR constant region and the 5'RACE anchor. A first PCR added sample indexes and Illumina adaptors, after which a second PCR increased the library yield. The roughly 650 bp TCR product was size-selected on a 2% E-gel SizeSelection system after Ampure bead purification. Before pooling, library quality was checked on a Bioanalyzer, concentration was measured with Qubit, and libraries were quantified with the Kapa Library Quantification kit. An Illumina HiSeq 2500 was used to sequence the libraries paired-end at 2 x 150 bp. To increase sequence diversity, about 23-32% phiX was spiked into each library pool. In the source study's methods: Quality-filtered reads were processed with the UMI-based MiGEC pipeline, and over 90% of raw TCR sequences were removed by the MiGEC pipeline during error correction. VDJ genes were aligned to IMGT germline references, and clonotypes were defined by unique CDR3 amino acid sequence plus V-J genes. Clonal expansion, Shannon diversity and CDR3 relatedness (CalcPairwiseDistances, ClusterSamples) were evaluated with VDJtools, and phylogenetic trees were built with CLCbio workbench. Clones with at least 8 unique UMIs were defined as expanded, with this threshold being based on coefficient-of-variation modelling across technical triplicates. TCRdb reprocessed the public reads (quality trimming at Q25 with fastp, clone calling with MiXCR) and kept in-frame beta chains. Entries that share a CDR3 protein sequence are merged under the most common genes and DNA. TCRdb, not the original authors, processed these V and J calls. Counted in this sample were approximately 59,000 distinct CDR3 sequences; roughly 5% of them appeared once. The ten largest make up approximately 5.6% of the sample.

This clonotype was detected ten times or more. Its binding antigen is unknown. No qualities accompany the bases; no much larger clone lies one base away. Results and caveats for the whole study, not just this receptor: The MS cluster showed no association with clinical or MRI features, and the authors stated that larger cohorts are needed. Across subjects, expanded clones never shared an identical CDR3 amino acid sequence, which suggests that the TCR-beta repertoires in every group were private. Repertoires from 18 of 34 MS patients were grouped by phylogenetic analysis into a cluster of related CDR3 sequences, suggesting a possible repertoire-level signature. TCR clonal expansion was greatest in HAM/TSP patients and smallest in MS patients, who ranked below even healthy controls.

The V and J segments used are TRBV7-6 and TRBJ2-3; the D gene is perhaps TRBD1, on 5 matching bases. The sequencing input was PBMCs. The receptor comes from a human donor with multiple sclerosis. The donor label of this sample is uncertain. The CDR3 reads as follows: CASSSTQGTDTQYF. The nucleotide sequence is given as TGTGCCAGCAGCTCGACGCAGGGAACAGATACGCAGTATTTT.